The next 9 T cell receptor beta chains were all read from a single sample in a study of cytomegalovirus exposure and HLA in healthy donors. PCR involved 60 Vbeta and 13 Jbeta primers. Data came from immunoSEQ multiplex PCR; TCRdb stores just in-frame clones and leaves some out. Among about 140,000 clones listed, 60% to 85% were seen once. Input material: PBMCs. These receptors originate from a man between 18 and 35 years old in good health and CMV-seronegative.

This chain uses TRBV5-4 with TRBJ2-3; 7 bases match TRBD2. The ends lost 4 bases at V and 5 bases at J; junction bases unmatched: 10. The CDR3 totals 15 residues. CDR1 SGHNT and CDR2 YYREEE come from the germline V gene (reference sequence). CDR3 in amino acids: CASSLGPSGGDTQYF. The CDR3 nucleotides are TGTGCCAGCAGCCTCGGGCCCTCGGGGGGAGATACGCAGTATTTT.

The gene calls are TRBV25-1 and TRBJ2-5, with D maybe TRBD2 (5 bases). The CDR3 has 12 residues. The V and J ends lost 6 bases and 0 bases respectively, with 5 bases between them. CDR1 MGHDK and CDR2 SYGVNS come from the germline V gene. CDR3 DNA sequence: TGTGCCAGCAGGGGAGACCAAGAGACCCAGTACTTC. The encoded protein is CASRGDQETQYF.

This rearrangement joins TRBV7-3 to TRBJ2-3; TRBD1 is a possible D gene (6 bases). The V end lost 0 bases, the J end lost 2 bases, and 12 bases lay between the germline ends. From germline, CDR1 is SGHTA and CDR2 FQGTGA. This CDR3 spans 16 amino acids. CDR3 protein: CASSLTSRGFTDTQYF. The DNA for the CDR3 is TGTGCCAGCAGCTTAACTTCCAGGGGATTCACAGATACGCAGTATTTT. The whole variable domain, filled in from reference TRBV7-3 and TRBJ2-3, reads GAGVSQTPSNKVTEKGKYVELRCDPISGHTALYWYRQSLGQGPEFLIYFQGTGAADDSGLPNDRFFAVRPEGSVSTLKIQRTERGDSAVYLCASSLTSRGFTDTQYFGPGTRLTVL.

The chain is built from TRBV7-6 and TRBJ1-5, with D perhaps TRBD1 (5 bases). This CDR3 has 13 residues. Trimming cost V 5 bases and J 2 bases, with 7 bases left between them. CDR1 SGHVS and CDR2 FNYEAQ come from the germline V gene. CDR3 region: CASSQGGNQPQHF. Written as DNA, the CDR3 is TGTGCCAGCAGCCAAGGGGGCAATCAGCCCCAGCATTTT.

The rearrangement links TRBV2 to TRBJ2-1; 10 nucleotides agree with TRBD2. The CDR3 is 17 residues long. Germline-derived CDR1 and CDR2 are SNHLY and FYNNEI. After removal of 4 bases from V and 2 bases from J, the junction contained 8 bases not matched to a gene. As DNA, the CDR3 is TGTGCCAGCAGTGTATGGACTAGCGGAGCCCCCTACAATGAGCAGTTCTTC. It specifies CASSVWTSGAPYNEQFF.

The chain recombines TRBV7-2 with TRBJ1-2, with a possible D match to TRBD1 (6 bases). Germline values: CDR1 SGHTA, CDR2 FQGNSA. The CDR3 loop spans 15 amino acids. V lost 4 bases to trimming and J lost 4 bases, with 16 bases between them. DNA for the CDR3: TGTGCCAGCAGCTACTCGGCAAAACAGGGCTATGGCTACACCTTC. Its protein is CASSYSAKQGYGYTF. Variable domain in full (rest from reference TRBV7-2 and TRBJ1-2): GAGVSQSPSNKVTEKGKDVELRCDPISGHTALYWYRQSLGQGLEFLIYFQGNSAPDKSGLPSDRFSAERTGGSVSTLTIQRTQQEDSAVYLCASSYSAKQGYGYTFGSGTRLTVV.

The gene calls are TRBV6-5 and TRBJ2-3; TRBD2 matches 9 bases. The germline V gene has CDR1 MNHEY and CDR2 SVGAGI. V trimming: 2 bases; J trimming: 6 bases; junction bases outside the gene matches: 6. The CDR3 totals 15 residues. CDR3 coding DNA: TGTGCCAGCAGTTACGGCGGGGGGGCTAGGGATACGCAGTATTTT. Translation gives CASSYGGGARDTQYF.

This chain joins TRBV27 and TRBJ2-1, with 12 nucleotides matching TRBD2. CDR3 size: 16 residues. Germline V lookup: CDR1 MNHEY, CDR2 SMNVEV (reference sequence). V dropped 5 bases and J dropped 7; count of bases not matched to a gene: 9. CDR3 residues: CASSPGLAGRKNEQFF. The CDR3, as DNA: TGTGCCAGCAGTCCAGGACTAGCGGGGAGGAAAAATGAGCAGTTCTTC.

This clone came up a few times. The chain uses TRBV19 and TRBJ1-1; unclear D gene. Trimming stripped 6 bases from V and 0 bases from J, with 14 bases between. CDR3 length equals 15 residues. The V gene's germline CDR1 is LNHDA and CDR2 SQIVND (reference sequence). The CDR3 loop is CASSLGSGLNTEAFF. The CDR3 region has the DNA TGTGCCAGTAGCCTTGGGTCGGGTTTGAACACTGAAGCTTTCTTT.